This T cell receptor beta chain was observed in a study of blood T cell repertoires in COVID-19. Across the whole study: Sources were T cells, B-cell-depleted T cells, or PBMCs; the material itself was cDNA or gDNA.

Repertoires were generated with immunoSEQ multiplex PCR, while TCRdb's copy carries only in-frame clones and drops some. This table holds approximately 470,000 clones, roughly nine tenths found once. The source is a woman aged 18-30 years who had recovered from COVID-19. The sample comprised PBMCs or T cells enriched from blood (not recorded which).

The CDR3 DNA sequence: TGTGCCTGGAGTGTACTTACGTCACCCCTCCACTTT. Its translation is CAWSVLTSPLHF. V and J are TRBV30 and TRBJ1-6; D remains unclear. Trimming left V 0 bases short and J 10 bases short, with 7 bases between. The CDR3 runs to 12 residues. Germline CDR1 is GTSNPN and CDR2 is SVGIG (reference sequence).